Following are 12 T cell receptor beta chains from one sample sequenced in a study of shared clonotypes between healthy human individuals. Generated by immunoSEQ multiplex PCR, the TCRdb table keeps only in-frame clones and is missing some. The sample contains 2 million to 3 million clones, around 90% of which appear only once. The sequenced sample was naive CD4+ T cells sorted from blood. As for subset: CD45RA+ positively selected. Receptors originate from a young man in good health.

The chain carries TRBV6-1 and TRBJ1-5; D perhaps matches TRBD1 (6 bases). This CDR3 has 15 residues. CDR1 and CDR2 (germline): MNHNS, SASEGT. V gave up 6 bases and J gave up 3 bases, with 15 bases separating them. The CDR3 DNA reads TGTGCCAGCAGCCAGACAGGACCTATCAATCAGCCCCAGCATTTT. It yields the protein CASSQTGPINQPQHF.

The V call is TRBV28, the J call TRBJ2-5, with D perhaps TRBD2 (6 bases). Trimming shortened V by 5 bases and J by 2 bases, and 18 bases separated the two germline ends. Germline V lookup: CDR1 MDHEN, CDR2 SYDVKM. This CDR3 has 16 amino acids. CDR3: CASSVTGTDYQETQYF. The CDR3 bases are TGTGCCAGCAGTGTTACGGGGACGGACTATCAAGAGACCCAGTACTTC.

This rearrangement joins TRBV5-1 to TRBJ2-7; TRBD1 matches at 11 bases. The germline V gene encodes CDR1 SGHRS and CDR2 YFSETQ. The CDR3 is made up of 14 amino acids. Germline trimming cut 6 bases from V and 3 bases from J; bases unmatched to any gene: 5. The CDR3 DNA follows: TGCGCCAGCAAATCCGGGACAGGGGGCTACGAGCAGTACTTC. Translating it yields CASKSGTGGYEQYF.

The chain employs TRBV18 and TRBJ2-1, with 10 bases identical to TRBD2. The CDR3 has 15 residues. Germline loops: CDR1 KGHSH, CDR2 LQKENI. The V gene end was trimmed by 9 bases and the J gene end by 0 bases; junction bases not matched to a gene: 5. The chain's CDR3 is CASYSGGSSYNEQFF. The DNA of the CDR3 is TGTGCCAGTTATAGCGGGGGGAGCTCCTACAATGAGCAGTTCTTC.

For this clone: The junction differs from germline at one of its ends, possibly a read error. This chain uses TRBV15 with TRBJ1-4; D not certain. CDR1 is LNHNV, CDR2 YYDKDF, per germline (reference sequence). The CDR3 is made up of 15 amino acids. The CDR3 spells CATSGDRGTNEKLFF. The CDR3 region has the DNA TGTGCCACCAGCGGAGACCGGGGTACTAATGAAAAACTGTTTTTT. The full variable domain, completed using reference TRBV15 and TRBJ1-4, is DAMVIQNPRYQVTQFGKPVTLSCSQTLNHNVMYWYQQKSSQAPKLLFHYYDKDFNNEADTPDNFQSRRPNTSFCFLDIRSPGLGDTAMYLCATSGDRGTNEKLFFGSGTQLSVL.

About this clone itself: Different DNA sequences within this sample yield the same CDR3. CDR3 nucleotide sequence: TGTGCCAGCTCAACGGGAGGGCCATACGAGCAGTACTTC. Translating gives CASSTGGPYEQYF. This chain links TRBV6-6 with TRBJ2-7; 8 bases match TRBD2. With 8 bases clipped from V and 4 bases from J, the junction kept 7 bases outside the gene matches. There are 13 residues in the CDR3. CDR1 and CDR2 (germline): MNHNY, SVGAGI (reference sequence).

V usage is TRBV30 and J usage is TRBJ2-7; 7 bases are a match to TRBD1. Germline loops: CDR1 GTSNPN, CDR2 SVGIG (reference sequence). Unmatched junction bases numbered 9, after V lost 1 base and J lost 0 bases. The CDR3 sequence is 16 residues long. The CDR3 is CAWSGDRDSFSYEQYF. The CDR3 DNA is TGTGCCTGGAGTGGAGACCGGGACAGCTTCTCCTACGAGCAGTACTTC.

Points on this clone: Other DNA sequences within the sample encode an identical CDR3. The chain uses TRBV29-1 and TRBJ2-3, with a weak D call TRBD2 (7 bases). The germline gives CDR1 SQVTM, CDR2 ANQGSEA. V lost 2 bases and J lost 0, with 9 bases in between. This CDR3 has 14 amino acids. CDR3 bases: TGCAGCGTTGAACGGGGGGCTAGCACAGATACGCAGTATTTT. As protein: CSVERGASTDTQYF.

About this clone itself: Germline and junction disagree at one end, which may indicate a read error. This chain links TRBV19 with TRBJ2-7; weak D call: TRBD1 (7 bases). Germline lookup yields CDR1 LNHDA and CDR2 SQIVND (reference sequence). The CDR3 length is 14 residues. For the CDR3, the DNA is TGTGCCAGTAGTCGGCCAGGGGGGAGTTACGGGCAGTACTTC. Encoded protein: CASSRPGGSYGQYF.

The genes are TRBV19 and TRBJ2-7; TRBD1 matches at 7 bases. The CDR3 is 15 amino acids. V dropped 8 bases and J dropped 0; count of bases not matched to a gene: 10. Germline V gene sequence: CDR1 LNHDA, CDR2 SQIVND (reference sequence). This CDR3 is CASSRKQGSSYEQYF. The CDR3 DNA follows: TGTGCCAGTTCCCGCAAACAGGGGAGCTCCTACGAGCAGTACTTC. Supplemented by reference TRBV19 and TRBJ2-7, the full variable domain reads DGGITQSPKYLFRKEGQNVTLSCEQNLNHDAMYWYRQDPGQGLRLIYYSQIVNDFQKGDIAEGYSVSREKKESFPLTVTSAQKNPTAFYLCASSRKQGSSYEQYFGPGTRLTVT.

About this clone itself: Other DNA variants within this sample encode the same CDR3. The DNA of the CDR3 is TGTGCCTGGTCAGGTTCCTCTGGAAACACCATATATTTT. It encodes CAWSGSSGNTIYF. This rearrangement joins TRBV30 to TRBJ1-3; D gene unclear. Germline CDR1 and CDR2: GTSNPN and SVGIG (reference sequence). This CDR3 has 13 residues. V was trimmed by 5 bases and J by 0 bases, leaving 8 bases between them.

CDR3 coding DNA: TGTGCCAGCAGTGAAGTCGACAGGGGGGGACAGCCCCAGCATTTT. Protein sequence: CASSEVDRGGQPQHF. The V and J genes are TRBV6-1 and TRBJ1-5; 9 bases match TRBD1. The CDR3 covers 15 residues. Germline V gene data show CDR1 as MNHNS and CDR2 as SASEGT. Trimming took 1 base from V and 7 from J; bases not matched to a gene: 5.